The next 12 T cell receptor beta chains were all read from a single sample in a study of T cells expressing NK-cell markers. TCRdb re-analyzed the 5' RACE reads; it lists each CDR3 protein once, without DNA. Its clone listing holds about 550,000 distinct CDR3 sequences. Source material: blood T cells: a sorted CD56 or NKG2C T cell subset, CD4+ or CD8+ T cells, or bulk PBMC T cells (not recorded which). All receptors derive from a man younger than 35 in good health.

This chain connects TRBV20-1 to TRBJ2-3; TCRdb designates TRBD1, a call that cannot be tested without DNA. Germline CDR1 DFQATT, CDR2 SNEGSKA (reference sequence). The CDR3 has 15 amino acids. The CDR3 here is CSALTGGLSTDTQYF.

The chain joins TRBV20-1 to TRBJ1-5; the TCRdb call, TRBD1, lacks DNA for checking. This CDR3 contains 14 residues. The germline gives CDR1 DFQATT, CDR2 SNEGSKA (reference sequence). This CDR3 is CSANRGGLNQPQHF.

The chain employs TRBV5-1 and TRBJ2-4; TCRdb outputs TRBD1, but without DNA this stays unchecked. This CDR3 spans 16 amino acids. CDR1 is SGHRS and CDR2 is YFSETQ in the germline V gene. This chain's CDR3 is CASSRTGGATKNIQYF. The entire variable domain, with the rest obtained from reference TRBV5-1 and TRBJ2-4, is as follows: KAGVTQTPRYLIKTRGQQVTLSCSPISGHRSVSWYQQTPGQGLQFLFEYFSETQRNKGNFPGRFSGRQFSNSRSEMNVSTLELGDSALYLCASSRTGGATKNIQYFGAGTRLSVL.

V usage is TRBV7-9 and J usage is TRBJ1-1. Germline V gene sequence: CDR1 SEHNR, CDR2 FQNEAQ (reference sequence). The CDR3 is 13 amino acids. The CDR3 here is CASSSAGPAEAFF.

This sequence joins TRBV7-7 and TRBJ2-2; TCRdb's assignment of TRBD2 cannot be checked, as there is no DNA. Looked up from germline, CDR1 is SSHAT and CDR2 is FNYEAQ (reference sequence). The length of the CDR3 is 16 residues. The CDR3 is CASSNLVGADGGELFF.

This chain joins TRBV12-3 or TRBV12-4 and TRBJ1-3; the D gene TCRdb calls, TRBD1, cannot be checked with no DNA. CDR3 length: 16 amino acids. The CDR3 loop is CASSLRQGASGNTIYF.

The CDR3 loop is CSGHRAMADTQYF. The chain is built from TRBV29-1 and TRBJ2-3; TCRdb calls TRBD1, which cannot be checked without DNA. The CDR3 covers 13 residues. Germline-derived CDR1 and CDR2 are SQVTM and ANQGSEA.

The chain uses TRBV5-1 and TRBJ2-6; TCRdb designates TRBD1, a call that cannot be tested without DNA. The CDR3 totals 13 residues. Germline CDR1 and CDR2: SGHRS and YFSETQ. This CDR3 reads CASLATDTSVLTF.

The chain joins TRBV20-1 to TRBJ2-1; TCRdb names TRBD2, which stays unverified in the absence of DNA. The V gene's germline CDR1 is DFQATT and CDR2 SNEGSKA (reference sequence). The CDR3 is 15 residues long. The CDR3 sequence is CSADFGPAGYNEQFF.

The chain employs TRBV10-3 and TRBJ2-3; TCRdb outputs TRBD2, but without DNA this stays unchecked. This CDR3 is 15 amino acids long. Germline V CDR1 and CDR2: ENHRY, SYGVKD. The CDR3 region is CAISDGTSSTDTQYF.

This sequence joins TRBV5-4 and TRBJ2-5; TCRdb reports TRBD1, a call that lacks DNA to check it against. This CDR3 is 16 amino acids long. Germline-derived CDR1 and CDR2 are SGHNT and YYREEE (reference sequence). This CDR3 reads CASSLARGTGVETQYF.

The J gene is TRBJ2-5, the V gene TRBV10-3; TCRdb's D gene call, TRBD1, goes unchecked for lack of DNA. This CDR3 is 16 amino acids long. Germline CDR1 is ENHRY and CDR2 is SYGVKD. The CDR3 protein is CAISAGTGRNQETQYF.